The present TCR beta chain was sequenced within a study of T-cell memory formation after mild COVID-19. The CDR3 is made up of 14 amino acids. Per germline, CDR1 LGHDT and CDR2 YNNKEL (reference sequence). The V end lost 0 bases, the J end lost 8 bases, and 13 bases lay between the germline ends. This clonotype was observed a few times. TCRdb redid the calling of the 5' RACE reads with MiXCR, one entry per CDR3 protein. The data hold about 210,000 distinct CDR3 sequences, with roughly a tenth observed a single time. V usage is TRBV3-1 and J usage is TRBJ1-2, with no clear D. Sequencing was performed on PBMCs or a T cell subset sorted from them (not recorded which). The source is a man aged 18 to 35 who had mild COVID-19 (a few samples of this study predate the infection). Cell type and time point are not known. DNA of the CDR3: TGTGCCAGCAGCCAAGAAGAGGGAACTCTCGGCTACACCTTC. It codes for CASSQEEGTLGYTF.